This T cell receptor (beta chain) was observed in a study of T cell responses to AZD1222 COVID-19 vaccine. Second doses that came at about 4 or about 12 weeks were put together. Concerning this clone: Its antigen remains unknown.

The V end lost 6 bases, the J end lost 8 bases, and 11 bases lay between the germline ends. The CDR3 has 13 amino acids. Assay: immunoSEQ multiplex PCR; the TCRdb copy retains only in-frame clones and omits some. This sample has roughly 110,000 clones, with about 91% found just once. General study results and limits: In a largely white British group with more females than males, clonal diversity was possibly underestimated.

The rearrangement links TRBV12-3 or TRBV12-4 to TRBJ1-6; D is perhaps TRBD1 (6 bases). The sample was peripheral blood, taken 28 days after the second AZD1222 dose. The sequence derives from an adult who received the AZD1222 COVID-19 vaccine. CDR3 in DNA: TGTGCCAGCAGCCGGAACAGGGATTCACCCCTCCACTTT. Protein: CASSRNRDSPLHF.